A selection of T cell receptor beta chains follows, all from one sample in a study of neoadjuvant nivolumab and ipilimumab in lung cancer. Using immunoSEQ multiplex PCR, the repertoire was profiled, and TCRdb retains in-frame clones only, with some absent. The table records roughly 18,000 clones, more than 75% of them present only once. This sample comprised peripheral blood, obtained before neoadjuvant nivolumab, alone or with ipilimumab. These receptors all stem from an adult with non-small cell lung cancer. Each CDR3 is given with its conserved first and last residue. A D gene is named only where the DNA matches it firmly. Some rows mark clone size as missing; the rest say once, few, many or name a class of expanded clone.

J gene: TRBJ2-7
clone size: few
CDR3 length: 13
D gene: TRBD1
V gene: TRBV30
CDR3 protein: CAWTGQGRYEQYF
CDR3 DNA: TGTGCCTGGACGGGACAGGGTCGCTACGAGCAGTACTTC

J gene: TRBJ1-2
clone size: once
CDR3 length: 11
D gene: TRBD1
V gene: TRBV20-1
CDR3 protein: CSAGDSYGYTF
CDR3 DNA: TGCAGTGCAGGGGACAGCTATGGCTACACCTTC

J gene: TRBJ2-1
clone size: -
CDR3 length: 15
D gene: -
V gene: TRBV5-1
CDR3 protein: CASSLAGRRTVKQFF
CDR3 DNA: TGCGCCAGCAGCTTGGCCGGCAGACGGACCGTGAAGCAGTTCTTC

J gene: TRBJ2-1
clone size: -
CDR3 length: 12
D gene: TRBD1
V gene: TRBV2
CDR3 protein: CASSLQGVEQFF
CDR3 DNA: TGTGCCAGCAGCCTACAGGGGGTCGAGCAGTTCTTC

J gene: TRBJ2-3
clone size: -
CDR3 length: 12
D gene: -
V gene: TRBV5-5
CDR3 protein: CASSVGTDTQYF
CDR3 DNA: TGTGCCAGCAGCGTGGGGACAGATACGCAGTATTTT

J gene: TRBJ2-1
clone size: -
CDR3 length: 13
D gene: -
V gene: TRBV11-3
CDR3 protein: CASSFRREGEQFF
CDR3 DNA: TGTGCCAGCAGCTTCCGCAGGGAAGGTGAGCAGTTCTTC

J gene: TRBJ2-3
clone size: -
CDR3 length: 13
D gene: -
V gene: TRBV14
CDR3 protein: CASSQTGTDTQYF
CDR3 DNA: TGTGCCAGCAGCCAAACAGGCACAGATACGCAGTATTTT

J gene: TRBJ2-1
clone size: -
CDR3 length: 17
D gene: TRBD1
V gene: TRBV9
CDR3 protein: CASSTTGTGFAYNEQFF
CDR3 DNA: TGTGCCAGCAGCACAACCGGGACAGGCTTCGCCTACAATGAGCAGTTCTTC

J gene: TRBJ2-1
clone size: few
CDR3 length: 13
D gene: -
V gene: TRBV5-4
CDR3 protein: CASSLELKNEQFF
CDR3 DNA: TGTGCCAGCAGCTTGGAGTTGAAGAATGAGCAGTTCTTC

J gene: TRBJ2-7
clone size: -
CDR3 length: 16
D gene: TRBD2
V gene: TRBV4-2
CDR3 protein: CASSQSLAGASYEQYF
CDR3 DNA: TGTGCCAGCAGCCAATCCCTAGCGGGAGCATCCTACGAGCAGTACTTC

J gene: TRBJ2-1
clone size: -
CDR3 length: 16
D gene: TRBD2
V gene: TRBV5-4
CDR3 protein: CASSPVGREAGDEQFF
CDR3 DNA: TGTGCCAGCAGCCCTGTGGGGCGGGAGGCCGGGGATGAGCAGTTCTTC

J gene: TRBJ2-2
clone size: -
CDR3 length: 14
D gene: -
V gene: TRBV5-4
CDR3 protein: CASSFRQDTGELFF
CDR3 DNA: TGTGCCAGCAGCTTCAGACAGGATACCGGGGAGCTGTTTTTT

J gene: TRBJ1-2
clone size: once
CDR3 length: 12
D gene: -
V gene: TRBV6-5
CDR3 protein: CASGEGYYGYTF
CDR3 DNA: TGTGCCAGCGGGGAGGGGTACTATGGCTACACCTTC

J gene: TRBJ1-2
clone size: few
CDR3 length: 13
D gene: -
V gene: TRBV19
CDR3 protein: CASSTLDGPGYTF
CDR3 DNA: TGTGCCAGTAGTACCCTAGACGGACCGGGCTACACCTTC

J gene: TRBJ2-7
clone size: -
CDR3 length: 18
D gene: TRBD2
V gene: TRBV5-4
CDR3 protein: CASSLELAGRGSTYEQYF
CDR3 DNA: TGTGCCAGCAGCTTGGAGCTAGCGGGAAGGGGAAGTACCTACGAGCAGTACTTC

J gene: TRBJ2-1
clone size: few
CDR3 length: 16
D gene: TRBD1
V gene: TRBV27
CDR3 protein: CASSWDSLSSYNEQFF
CDR3 DNA: TGTGCCAGCAGCTGGGACAGTTTAAGCTCCTACAATGAGCAGTTCTTC

J gene: TRBJ2-3
clone size: -
CDR3 length: 15
D gene: TRBD2
V gene: TRBV2
CDR3 protein: CASSPGLADTDTQYF
CDR3 DNA: TGTGCCAGCAGCCCGGGACTAGCGGACACAGATACGCAGTATTTT

J gene: TRBJ1-1
clone size: -
CDR3 length: 14
D gene: -
V gene: TRBV5-4
CDR3 protein: CASSRTSVNTEAFF
CDR3 DNA: TGTGCCAGCAGCCGTACCTCCGTGAACACTGAAGCTTTCTTT

J gene: TRBJ2-3
clone size: -
CDR3 length: 15
D gene: -
V gene: TRBV18
CDR3 protein: CASSPPNKTPDTQYF
CDR3 DNA: TGTGCCAGCTCACCACCAAACAAAACTCCAGATACGCAGTATTTT

J gene: TRBJ2-3
clone size: -
CDR3 length: 14
D gene: -
V gene: TRBV11-2
CDR3 protein: CASSPRAAGDTQYF
CDR3 DNA: TGTGCCAGCAGCCCACGTGCCGCCGGGGATACGCAGTATTTT

J gene: TRBJ2-1
clone size: -
CDR3 length: 17
D gene: -
V gene: TRBV12-2
CDR3 protein: CASRLIGLAGGQSEQFF
CDR3 DNA: TGTGCAAGTCGCCTAATAGGACTAGCGGGAGGGCAATCGGAGCAGTTCTTC

J gene: TRBJ2-3
clone size: -
CDR3 length: 15
D gene: -
V gene: TRBV15
CDR3 protein: CATSRVGPYTDTQYF
CDR3 DNA: TGTGCCACCAGCAGAGTGGGACCGTACACAGATACGCAGTATTTT

J gene: TRBJ2-7
clone size: -
CDR3 length: 17
D gene: TRBD2
V gene: TRBV7-8
CDR3 protein: CASSPLAGGPLVSEQYF
CDR3 DNA: TGTGCCAGCAGCCCCCTGGCGGGAGGCCCCCTTGTTAGCGAGCAGTACTTC

J gene: TRBJ1-1
clone size: few
CDR3 length: 13
D gene: -
V gene: TRBV2
CDR3 protein: CASSGGSGTEAFF
CDR3 DNA: TGTGCCAGCAGTGGCGGAAGCGGTACTGAAGCTTTCTTT

J gene: TRBJ1-1
clone size: few
CDR3 length: 12
D gene: -
V gene: TRBV30
CDR3 protein: CAWSRLSAAAFF
CDR3 DNA: TGTGCCTGGTCCCGGCTGAGCGCGGCGGCTTTCTTT

J gene: TRBJ2-7
clone size: -
CDR3 length: 14
D gene: TRBD1
V gene: TRBV2
CDR3 protein: CASSDKRGPYEQYF
CDR3 DNA: TGTGCCAGCAGTGATAAGAGGGGGCCCTACGAGCAGTACTTC

J gene: TRBJ1-1
clone size: -
CDR3 length: 13
D gene: -
V gene: TRBV30
CDR3 protein: CAWTGGRNGEAFF
CDR3 DNA: TGTGCCTGGACGGGGGGGAGGAACGGTGAAGCTTTCTTT

J gene: TRBJ1-2
clone size: -
CDR3 length: 15
D gene: -
V gene: TRBV5-6
CDR3 protein: CASSVAPDGHYGYTF
CDR3 DNA: TGTGCCAGCAGCGTTGCCCCTGACGGACACTATGGCTACACCTTC

J gene: TRBJ1-5
clone size: -
CDR3 length: 14
D gene: -
V gene: TRBV28
CDR3 protein: CASSLRESNQPQHF
CDR3 DNA: TGTGCCAGCAGTTTAAGGGAAAGCAATCAGCCCCAGCATTTT

J gene: TRBJ2-7
clone size: -
CDR3 length: 15
D gene: TRBD2
V gene: TRBV10-3
CDR3 protein: CAITGGSGADYEQYF
CDR3 DNA: TGTGCCATCACGGGCGGGAGTGGTGCCGACTACGAGCAGTACTTC

J gene: TRBJ1-2
clone size: -
CDR3 length: 12
D gene: -
V gene: TRBV5-1
CDR3 protein: CASSLAGDGYTF
CDR3 DNA: TGCGCCAGCAGCTTGGCCGGGGATGGCTACACCTTC

J gene: TRBJ2-5
clone size: -
CDR3 length: 13
D gene: -
V gene: TRBV7-2
CDR3 protein: CASSPTGRETQYF
CDR3 DNA: TGTGCCAGCAGCCCCACAGGGAGGGAGACCCAGTACTTC

J gene: TRBJ2-3
clone size: -
CDR3 length: 16
D gene: -
V gene: TRBV23-1
CDR3 protein: CASSQLQGFYTDTQYF
CDR3 DNA: TGCGCCAGCAGTCAACTACAGGGCTTCTACACAGATACGCAGTATTTT

J gene: TRBJ1-5
clone size: -
CDR3 length: 16
D gene: -
V gene: TRBV7-8
CDR3 protein: CASSLASARGEQPQHF
CDR3 DNA: TGTGCCAGCAGCTTAGCCTCTGCGCGGGGAGAGCAGCCCCAGCATTTT

J gene: TRBJ1-1
clone size: -
CDR3 length: 13
D gene: -
V gene: TRBV6-6
CDR3 protein: CASSYFMNTEAFF
CDR3 DNA: TGTGCCAGCAGTTACTTTATGAACACTGAAGCTTTCTTT

J gene: TRBJ2-7
clone size: -
CDR3 length: 12
D gene: -
V gene: TRBV11-3
CDR3 protein: CASSLGGNEQYF
CDR3 DNA: TGTGCCAGCAGCTTAGGTGGGAACGAGCAGTACTTC

J gene: TRBJ2-7
clone size: -
CDR3 length: 14
D gene: TRBD1
V gene: TRBV19
CDR3 protein: CASSPADRSQRQYF
CDR3 DNA: TGTGCCAGTAGTCCCGCGGACAGGAGCCAAAGGCAGTACTTC

J gene: TRBJ2-7
clone size: -
CDR3 length: 13
D gene: -
V gene: TRBV5-1
CDR3 protein: CASRGDVLYEQYF
CDR3 DNA: TGCGCCAGCAGGGGGGACGTCCTCTACGAGCAGTACTTC

J gene: TRBJ2-7
clone size: -
CDR3 length: 15
D gene: TRBD2
V gene: TRBV4-3
CDR3 protein: CASSQEGTSAYEQYF
CDR3 DNA: TGCGCCAGCAGCCAGGAAGGGACTAGCGCCTACGAGCAGTACTTC

J gene: TRBJ2-7
clone size: -
CDR3 length: 13
D gene: TRBD2
V gene: TRBV14
CDR3 protein: CASSQVSGSWQYF
CDR3 DNA: TGTGCCAGCAGCCAAGTAAGCGGGAGCTGGCAGTACTTC

J gene: TRBJ1-3
clone size: once
CDR3 length: 17
D gene: -
V gene: TRBV18
CDR3 protein: CASIRGEAWSSGNTIYF
CDR3 DNA: TGTGCCAGCATACGGGGAGAGGCATGGAGCTCTGGAAACACCATATATTTT

J gene: TRBJ2-1
clone size: -
CDR3 length: 16
D gene: -
V gene: TRBV18
CDR3 protein: CASSPGGQQAFNEQFF
CDR3 DNA: TGTGCCAGCTCACCAGGGGGACAACAGGCCTTCAATGAGCAGTTCTTC

J gene: TRBJ2-3
clone size: -
CDR3 length: 17
D gene: TRBD2
V gene: TRBV5-6
CDR3 protein: CASSLVSSGSSTDTQYF
CDR3 DNA: TGTGCCAGCAGCTTGGTGTCTAGCGGGTCTAGCACAGATACGCAGTATTTT

J gene: TRBJ2-1
clone size: -
CDR3 length: 13
D gene: TRBD2
V gene: TRBV7-6
CDR3 protein: CAHKRDCYNEQFF
CDR3 DNA: TGTGCCCACAAGCGGGACTGCTACAATGAGCAGTTCTTC

J gene: TRBJ2-6
clone size: -
CDR3 length: 17
D gene: -
V gene: TRBV7-6
CDR3 protein: CASSPSVRASGANVLTF
CDR3 DNA: TGTGCCAGCAGCCCTAGCGTCAGGGCGTCTGGGGCCAACGTCCTGACTTTC

J gene: TRBJ2-7
clone size: few
CDR3 length: 14
D gene: TRBD2
V gene: TRBV5-1
CDR3 protein: CASNLAGGPGEQYF
CDR3 DNA: TGCGCCAGCAACCTAGCGGGAGGGCCTGGCGAGCAGTACTTC

J gene: TRBJ1-5
clone size: -
CDR3 length: 15
D gene: -
V gene: TRBV7-2
CDR3 protein: CASSLMGGSNQPQHF
CDR3 DNA: TGTGCCAGCAGCTTAATGGGGGGGAGCAATCAGCCCCAGCATTTT

J gene: TRBJ2-7
clone size: -
CDR3 length: 15
D gene: TRBD2
V gene: TRBV18
CDR3 protein: CASSPVAGFAYEQYF
CDR3 DNA: TGTGCCAGCTCACCCGTAGCGGGCTTTGCCTACGAACAGTACTTC

J gene: TRBJ1-1
clone size: -
CDR3 length: 15
D gene: TRBD1
V gene: TRBV7-3
CDR3 protein: CASSPEDRVDTEAFF
CDR3 DNA: TGTGCCAGCAGCCCCGAAGACAGGGTGGACACTGAAGCTTTCTTT

J gene: TRBJ2-2
clone size: few
CDR3 length: 14
D gene: -
V gene: TRBV6-5
CDR3 protein: CATGGAGGTGELFF
CDR3 DNA: TGTGCCACCGGCGGGGCAGGGGGCACCGGGGAGCTGTTTTTT

J gene: TRBJ2-7
clone size: -
CDR3 length: 12
D gene: -
V gene: TRBV6-6
CDR3 protein: CASSGTSYEQYF
CDR3 DNA: TGTGCCAGCAGTGGGACATCCTACGAGCAGTACTTC

J gene: TRBJ1-5
clone size: once
CDR3 length: 16
D gene: -
V gene: TRBV7-6
CDR3 protein: CASSQRAGNSNQPQHF
CDR3 DNA: TGTGCCAGCAGCCAAAGGGCAGGCAATAGCAATCAGCCCCAGCATTTT

J gene: TRBJ2-7
clone size: -
CDR3 length: 15
D gene: -
V gene: TRBV5-1
CDR3 protein: CASSLSSGHTYEQYF
CDR3 DNA: TGCGCCAGCAGCTTGAGTAGCGGACATACCTACGAGCAGTACTTC

J gene: TRBJ1-1
clone size: -
CDR3 length: 12
D gene: -
V gene: TRBV5-4
CDR3 protein: CASSLDRTEAFF
CDR3 DNA: TGTGCCAGCAGCTTGGACCGCACTGAAGCTTTCTTT